The clone carrying this T cell receptor beta chain was counted only a few times. Its cognate antigen is unknown. This CDR3 has 14 amino acids. Trimming removed 2 bases at V and 3 bases at J, with 10 bases between. The germline V gene has CDR1 SGHTA and CDR2 FQGTGA. This sample was included in a study of long-term antiretroviral therapy in people with HIV. At the level of the study: By about a decade, the earliest samples predate the 2015 immediate-ART recommendation. The study, taken as a whole, reports: Diversity remained lower than transplant donor controls, even though it increased after ART. Against controls, HIV repertoires showed narrower ranges of CDR3 length.

The libraries were made with immunoSEQ v3.0 at survey level. For each individual sample, sequencing targeted about 35,000-50,000 T-cell genomes. Profiled with immunoSEQ multiplex PCR; TCRdb holds only in-frame clones, not every one. The table lists some 25,000 clones, 70% to 90% of them singletons. This receptor was obtained from a man in his forties or fifties with HIV. The chain links TRBV7-3 to TRBJ1-1, with D possibly matching TRBD1 (5 bases). Sample: unsorted PBMCs, taken 1.2 years after starting antiretroviral therapy. The CDR3 loop reads CASSLRGGDTEAFF. CDR3 coding DNA: TGTGCCAGCAGCTTACGAGGAGGGGACACTGAAGCTTTCTTT.